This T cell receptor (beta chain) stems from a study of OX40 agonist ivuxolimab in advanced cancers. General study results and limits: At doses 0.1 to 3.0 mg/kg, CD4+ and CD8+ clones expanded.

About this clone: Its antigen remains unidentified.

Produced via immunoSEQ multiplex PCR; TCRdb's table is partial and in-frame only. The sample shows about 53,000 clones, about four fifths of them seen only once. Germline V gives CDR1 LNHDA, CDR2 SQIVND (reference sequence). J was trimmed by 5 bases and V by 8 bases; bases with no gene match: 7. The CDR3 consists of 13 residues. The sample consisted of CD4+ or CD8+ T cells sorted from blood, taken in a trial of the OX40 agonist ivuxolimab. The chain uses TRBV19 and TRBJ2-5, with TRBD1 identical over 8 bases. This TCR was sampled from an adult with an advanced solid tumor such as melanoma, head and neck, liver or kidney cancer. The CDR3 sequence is CASGRGRVETQYF. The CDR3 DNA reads TGTGCCAGTGGCAGGGGGCGCGTGGAGACCCAGTACTTC.